The rows below give T cell receptor beta chains drawn from one sample of a study of T cells after yellow fever vaccination. TCRdb used MiXCR to reprocess the 5' RACE reads, holding one entry per CDR3 protein. This sample has some 300,000 distinct CDR3 sequences, with 3% to 4.5% found just once. The sequencing here drew on PBMCs, taken on the day of the yellow fever booster vaccination. All receptors come from a man between 18 and 29 years old who received the YFV17D yellow fever vaccine. Each CDR3 is given with its conserved first and last residue. D genes are given only for firm matches. Not all rows give a size; the values are once, few, many and, for expanded clones, a class.

d_call,v_call,j_call,clone_size,cdr3_nt,cdr3_aa
-,TRBV29-1,TRBJ1-1,-,TGCAGCGTTGATAAGAACCTGAACACTGAAGCTTTCTTT,CSVDKNLNTEAFF
TRBD2,TRBV9,TRBJ2-3,many,TGTGCCAGCAGCGTCGGAGTGGGGGGGGGCACAGATACGCAGTATTTT,CASSVGVGGGTDTQYF
TRBD1,TRBV4-2,TRBJ1-4,-,TGTGCCAGCAGCCAAGATCGGGGGACAGGGGATGAAAAACTGTTTTTT,CASSQDRGTGDEKLFF
-,TRBV18,TRBJ2-3,many,TGTGCCAGCTCACCGAGTAGGGGCACAGATACGCAGTATTTT,CASSPSRGTDTQYF
-,TRBV7-2,TRBJ1-2,-,TGTGCCAGCAGCTTAGAGGTCGGCGATTTCTATGGCTACACCTTC,CASSLEVGDFYGYTF
TRBD2,TRBV6-5,TRBJ2-7,many,TGTGCCAGCAGTTACTGGCGGGGGGGCTCCTACGAGCAGTACTTC,CASSYWRGGSYEQYF
-,TRBV27,TRBJ1-5,many,TGTGCCAGCAGTTTAGCGGGGGGCAGCAATCAGCCCCAGCATTTT,CASSLAGGSNQPQHF
-,TRBV6-5,TRBJ2-3,few,TGTGCCAGCAGCCGCAGGGGCGGGGGTATAGATACGCAGTATTTT,CASSRRGGGIDTQYF
-,TRBV6-2/TRBV6-3,TRBJ2-7,many,TGTGCCAGCCGCGCCTCCTCCTACGAGCAGTACTTC,CASRASSYEQYF
TRBD1,TRBV18,TRBJ2-7,many,TGTGCCAGCTCACCACCACCGGGACAGGAGTCCTACGAGCAGTACTTC,CASSPPPGQESYEQYF
-,TRBV10-3,TRBJ2-5,many,TGTGCCACCAAAACCGGGCCAGCTTGGGCCCAGTACTTC,CATKTGPAWAQYF
TRBD1,TRBV6-5,TRBJ2-2,-,TGTGCCAGCAGTCGTATTACCGGACAGGGTCTAGGAGGATCCGGGGAGCTGTTTTTT,CASSRITGQGLGGSGELFF
-,TRBV7-3,TRBJ2-1,many,TGTGCCAGCAGCTTAGAAGCCCCTTTATTACTCGGCCACAATGAGCAGTTCTTC,CASSLEAPLLLGHNEQFF
-,TRBV12-3/TRBV12-4,TRBJ2-5,-,TGTGCCAGCAGTAACCCTTCAGAGACCCAGTACTTC,CASSNPSETQYF
-,TRBV7-2,TRBJ1-5,many,TGTGCCAGCAGCCGTACCGGGACAAGCAATCAGCCCCAGCATTTT,CASSRTGTSNQPQHF
-,TRBV7-2,TRBJ2-7,many,TGTGCCAGCAGCTTATACAGAGGAGGGGGCGCATTGGACGAGCAGTACTTC,CASSLYRGGGALDEQYF
TRBD2,TRBV28,TRBJ2-3,few,TGTGCCAGCAGTAGTCGGCGGGGGGGAACGGATACGCAGTATTTT,CASSSRRGGTDTQYF
TRBD2,TRBV12-3/TRBV12-4,TRBJ2-5,-,TGTGCCAGCAGCCACGGGACTAGCGGAGAGACCCAGTACTTC,CASSHGTSGETQYF
TRBD2,TRBV4-2,TRBJ2-3,-,TGTGCCAGCAGCCAAGAGTATCCTAGCGGCAGCACAGATACGCAGTATTTT,CASSQEYPSGSTDTQYF
-,TRBV13,TRBJ2-3,once,TGTGCCAGCAGCCTGCGGATGGCCTACACAGATACGCAGTATTTT,CASSLRMAYTDTQYF
TRBD1,TRBV15,TRBJ1-2,many,TGTGCCACCAGCAAAAGGGGACAGGTCTATGGCTACACCTTC,CATSKRGQVYGYTF
-,TRBV2,TRBJ2-3,few,TGTGCCAGCAGTGAAGGGGGACATTCCACAAATACGCAGTATTTT,CASSEGGHSTNTQYF
-,TRBV24-1,TRBJ2-3,many,TGTGCCACCAGTGACCCAGGGACAGATACGCAGTATTTT,CATSDPGTDTQYF
-,TRBV20-1,TRBJ1-2,-,TGCGCCGGGCCAGATGACACCTATGGCTACACCTTC,CAGPDDTYGYTF
-,TRBV27,TRBJ2-3,many,TGTGCCAGCAGTTTAAGGACAGACCCAGATACGCAGTATTTT,CASSLRTDPDTQYF
-,TRBV7-9,TRBJ1-5,many,TGTGCCAGCAGCAAGGAGGGGAGCAATCAGCCCCAGCATTTT,CASSKEGSNQPQHF
-,TRBV6-5,TRBJ1-1,many,TGTGCCAGCAGGACACACCAGTTTTCTGAAGCTTTCTTT,CASRTHQFSEAFF
TRBD2,TRBV6-5,TRBJ2-2,-,TGTGCCAGCAGTCGGACTAGTCCGACCGGGGAGCTGTTTTTT,CASSRTSPTGELFF
TRBD2,TRBV9,TRBJ2-3,few,TGTGCCAGCAGCGTAGAACGGGGGGGGAGCACAGATACGCAGTATTTT,CASSVERGGSTDTQYF
-,TRBV24-1,TRBJ2-1,many,TGTGCCACCAGCTGGGAAGGGGGTGAGCAGTTCTTC,CATSWEGGEQFF
-,TRBV7-2,TRBJ1-2,few,TGTGCCAGCACTTTAGAACAGGGCGGAGGCTACACCTTC,CASTLEQGGGYTF
-,TRBV10-1,TRBJ2-3,few,TGCGCCAGCGGGGGGGGGCCGGCCGGTACGCAGTATTTT,CASGGGPAGTQYF
-,TRBV5-1,TRBJ2-5,many,TGCGCCAGCAGCTCCCAGGGCGAGACCCAGTACTTC,CASSSQGETQYF
TRBD2,TRBV6-5,TRBJ2-5,many,TGTGCCAGCAGTCTTACTAGCGGGGGTCCTTTGGAGACCCAGTACTTC,CASSLTSGGPLETQYF
-,TRBV2,TRBJ1-5,few,TGTGCCAGCAGTGAGGGACCCCCGCCTTATCAGCCCCAGCATTTT,CASSEGPPPYQPQHF
-,TRBV14,TRBJ2-1,-,TGTGCCAGCAGCCAAGACAAGTGGGGCTCCTACAATGAGCAGTTCTTC,CASSQDKWGSYNEQFF
-,TRBV12-3/TRBV12-4,TRBJ1-5,many,TGTGCCAGCAGCTTAGGTGTTAATCAGCCCCAGCATTTT,CASSLGVNQPQHF
-,TRBV4-1,TRBJ1-1,few,TGCGCCAGCAGCCCTCGTCCAGGGTATGACACTGAAGCTTTCTTT,CASSPRPGYDTEAFF
-,TRBV12-3/TRBV12-4,TRBJ2-7,many,TGTGCCAGCAGAGATTCAGGGTTTTACGAGCAGTACTTC,CASRDSGFYEQYF
-,TRBV5-1,TRBJ2-7,few,TGCGCCAGCAGCCCCGGAGACTACGAGCAGTACTTC,CASSPGDYEQYF
TRBD2,TRBV12-3/TRBV12-4,TRBJ2-3,-,TGTGCCAGCAGCGAGGGGACTAGCGTAATGGATACGCAGTATTTT,CASSEGTSVMDTQYF
-,TRBV27,TRBJ2-5,-,TGTGCCAGCAGTCCCCTAGGCTCCCCCGCGGGGGAGACCCAGTACTTC,CASSPLGSPAGETQYF
TRBD2,TRBV20-1,TRBJ2-7,-,TGCAGTGCCTCCATCCCGGGACTAGACCCCTACGAGCAGTACTTC,CSASIPGLDPYEQYF
-,TRBV10-3,TRBJ2-7,-,TGTGCCATCAGTGTCGCAGGGAACTCCTACGAGCAGTACTTC,CAISVAGNSYEQYF
-,TRBV5-6,TRBJ2-5,many,TGTGCCAGCAGCGCGGTCAAGGCATGGTCCTGGGAGGAGACCCAGTACTTC,CASSAVKAWSWEETQYF
TRBD2,TRBV7-3,TRBJ2-3,few,TGTGCCAGCAGACTCGGACTAGCGGGGGGGCTGGAGAAGTCAGATACGCAGTATTTT,CASRLGLAGGLEKSDTQYF
TRBD1,TRBV10-1,TRBJ2-1,many,TGTGCCAGCAGTCGGACAGGCTCATACAATGAGCAGTTCTTC,CASSRTGSYNEQFF
TRBD2,TRBV2,TRBJ2-5,few,TGTGCCAGCGGGACTAGCGGGGGTTTGGAGACCCAGTACTTC,CASGTSGGLETQYF
TRBD2,TRBV28,TRBJ2-5,-,TGTGCCAGCAGTTTTGGACTAGCGGGGGTAGCAGGGGAGACCCAGTACTTC,CASSFGLAGVAGETQYF
-,TRBV4-2,TRBJ1-5,-,TGTGCCAGCAGCCAGTCTACTCAGGGGTATCAGCCCCAGCATTTT,CASSQSTQGYQPQHF
-,TRBV4-1,TRBJ1-1,many,TGCGCCAGCAGCCAGGTTGGGCTTTGGACTGAAGCTTTCTTT,CASSQVGLWTEAFF
-,TRBV10-3,TRBJ1-2,-,TGTGCCATCAGTTCCCCCGACAGGTCTGGGGACTATGGCTACACCTTC,CAISSPDRSGDYGYTF
-,TRBV4-3,TRBJ2-1,-,TGCGCCAGCAGCCCGAGGGATAGGAGGGGCAATGAGCAGTTCTTC,CASSPRDRRGNEQFF
-,TRBV7-6,TRBJ1-1,few,TGTGCCAGCAGCTTAGGGGTGGGACCGAACACTGAAGCTTTCTTT,CASSLGVGPNTEAFF
TRBD1,TRBV9,TRBJ1-2,many,TGTGCCAGCAGCGTAGGCCCCAACAGGGGGCTTAACTATGGCTACACCTTC,CASSVGPNRGLNYGYTF
TRBD1,TRBV28,TRBJ1-1,few,TGTGCCAGCACCCCGGACAGGGCCCACACTGAAGCTTTCTTT,CASTPDRAHTEAFF
-,TRBV5-5,TRBJ2-5,many,TGTGCCAGCAGCTTGGACAGGCTGTCACAGACCCAGTACTTC,CASSLDRLSQTQYF
TRBD1,TRBV7-9,TRBJ2-5,many,TGTGCCAGCAGCAACCGGGACAGCCAAGAGACCCAGTACTTC,CASSNRDSQETQYF
-,TRBV27,TRBJ1-2,-,TGTGCCAGCAGTCGGGGGACACCAGCTAACTATGGCTACACCTTC,CASSRGTPANYGYTF
-,TRBV4-2,TRBJ1-1,-,TGTGCCAGCAGCCAAGAAGAGGGAGGTACTGAAGCTTTCTTT,CASSQEEGGTEAFF